A single sample gave rise to the 3 T cell receptor beta chains below, sequenced in a study of spatial heterogeneity in lung cancer. Time point meaning: blood at routine non-recurrence follow-up after resection. Unsorted whole RNA of tumor, nontumor lung or frozen PBMC was sequenced. Each CDR3 protein is one row after TCRdb ran MiXCR on the 5' RACE reads. The sample yields 95,000 to 130,000 distinct CDR3 sequences, roughly an eighth seen once. The input for sequencing was PBMCs, taken at follow-up. These receptors were collected from a male donor with early-stage non-small cell lung cancer.

This clonotype appeared a few times. The CDR3 DNA reads TGTGCCAGCAGTGTGTCGACAGGGATCAAAAACATTCAGTACTTC. Translated, it gives CASSVSTGIKNIQYF. The chain links TRBV27 to TRBJ2-4; TRBD1 aligns across 7 bases. Losses at the gene ends were 5 bases for V and 3 bases for J; bases not matched to a gene: 7. The germline CDR1 and CDR2 sequences are MNHEY and SMNVEV (reference sequence). CDR3 size: 15 residues.

The chain combines TRBV6-5 with TRBJ2-7; D is ambiguous. Trimming cost V 0 bases and J 3 bases, with 9 bases left between them. CDR3 size: 14 residues. Germline CDR1 reads MNHEY; CDR2 reads SVGAGI. As DNA, the CDR3 is TGTGCCAGCAGTTACTCGCAGACCGTCTACGAGCAGTACTTC. Translation gives CASSYSQTVYEQYF.

Only a few counts were recorded for this clonotype. The gene calls are TRBV6-5 and TRBJ2-3, with TRBD2 identical over 12 bases. This CDR3 is 16 amino acids long. Germline-derived CDR1 and CDR2 are MNHEY and SVGAGI. V was clipped by 2 bases and J by 7 bases; unmatched bases: 7. This CDR3 is CASSYRASGGVNTQYF. The DNA of the CDR3 is TGTGCCAGCAGTTACAGGGCTAGCGGGGGGGTAAATACGCAGTATTTT.